Presented here are 25 T cell receptor beta chains from one specimen sequenced in a study of tumor-infiltrating lymphocytes in primary liver carcinoma. Unsorted bulk tissue, about 19-30 mg of it, served as the source for co-extraction of RNA and DNA. Synthesis of TCR beta cDNA was carried out from about 0.55 ug total RNA with a constant-region primer. Employing slightly modified ARM-PCR, three nested multiplex PCR rounds were run, and these gave rise to the TCR beta libraries. Forward primers for TRBV1-TRBV30 and a C-beta reverse primer served the first two PCR rounds, at around 9 cycles each. TCRdb re-analysed the multiplex PCR reads in MiXCR, keeping a single row per CDR3 protein. The profile shows 90,000 to 100,000 distinct CDR3 sequences, about 70% of them singletons. The sequenced material came from liver tumor tissue from sampling region 5. The subset was: tumor region T5, tumor centre. The receptors were gathered from a woman aged 55-70 years with primary liver carcinoma and hepatitis B virus infection.

With respect to this clonotype: Being one base from a much bigger clone, this may be a read error. V is TRBV5-6 and J is TRBJ2-5; D might be TRBD1 (6 bases). The germline gives CDR1 SGHDT, CDR2 YYEEEE. The CDR3 is 13 amino acids. Written as DNA, the CDR3 is TGTGCCTGCAGCTTCGCAGGGGAAGAGACCCAGTACTTC. It yields the protein CACSFAGEETQYF.

As regards this clonotype: Lacking the conserved final phenylalanine or tryptophan, this CDR3 likely reflects a read error. The chain employs TRBV11-3 and TRBJ2-3; 8 bases are a match to TRBD2. Germline V gene sequence: CDR1 SGHNT, CDR2 YENEEA. The length of the CDR3 is 15 residues. CDR3 nucleotides: TGTGCCAGCAGCATCCCGGGACTAGTCACAGATATGCAGTATATT. It codes for CASSIPGLVTDMQYI.

This clonotype showed up many times. The V gene is TRBV7-3, the J gene TRBJ2-5, with 10 bases that match TRBD2. Germline lookup yields CDR1 SGHTA and CDR2 FQGTGA. Trimming took 5 bases from V and 4 from J; bases not matched to a gene: 4. CDR3 length equals 14 residues. CDR3 sequence: CASSVAGGVETQYF. CDR3 DNA sequence: TGTGCCAGCAGCGTAGCGGGAGGAGTAGAGACCCAGTACTTC.

Details on this clonotype: One end of the junction varies from germline; a read error may be responsible. This rearrangement joins TRBV7-3 to TRBJ2-1; TRBD2 matches 13 bases. Germline CDR1 SGHTA, CDR2 FQGTGA. The length of the CDR3 is 15 residues. This CDR3 is CASSPGLAGVNELFF. The CDR3, as DNA: TGTGCCAGCAGCCCCGGACTAGCGGGAGTTAATGAGCTGTTCTTC.

The gene calls are TRBV6-6 and TRBJ1-4; a possible D gene is TRBD1 (6 bases). This CDR3 is 14 amino acids long. Looked up from germline, CDR1 is MNHNY and CDR2 is SVGAGI (reference sequence). V lost 8 bases to trimming and J lost 7 bases, with 17 bases between them. CDR3 bases: TGTGCCAGCCGCCTGGAGGGGGGACGTGAAAAACTGTTTTTT. Its translation is CASRLEGGREKLFF.

This clonotype was picked up a small number of times. Just one base apart from a much larger clone, this may be a read error. The chain is built from TRBV6-2 or TRBV6-3 and TRBJ2-3, with D perhaps being TRBD1 or TRBD2 (6 bases each). There are 15 residues in the CDR3. Germline V gene data show CDR1 as MNHEY and CDR2 as SVGEGT. With 7 bases removed from V and 2 bases from J, the gap between germline ends came to 16 bases. CDR3 region: CASKGGATPTDTQYF. CDR3 sequence (DNA): TGTGCCAGCAAGGGGGGCGCCACCCCCACAGATACGCAGTATTTT.

About this clonotype: This may stem from a read error, because a much larger clone lies one nucleotide away. The chain combines TRBV6-1 with TRBJ2-1, with a tentative D call TRBD2 (6 bases). The ends were cut back, 4 bases at V and 6 bases at J, with 16 bases in the middle. The CDR3 extends over 15 amino acids. Germline CDR1 reads MNHNS; CDR2 reads SASEGT. For the CDR3, the DNA is TGTGCCAGCAGTGTGAGGGACGGGGGTGGCAATGAGCAGTTCTTC. Amino acids: CASSVRDGGGNEQFF.

The chain has TRBV5-1 and TRBJ2-3; 12 bases are a match to TRBD2. CDR1 is SGHRS and CDR2 is YFSETQ in the germline V gene. V was pared by 1 base and J by 2 bases, with 14 bases of the junction left unmatched. The CDR3 covers 20 residues. CDR3 coding DNA: TGCGCCAGCAGCTTGCCACTAGCGGGAGGCATCCGATCCCTCACAGATACGCAGTATTTT. The encoded protein is CASSLPLAGGIRSLTDTQYF. Drawing the rest from reference TRBV5-1 and TRBJ2-3, the complete variable domain is KAGVTQTPRYLIKTRGQQVTLSCSPISGHRSVSWYQQTPGQGLQFLFEYFSETQRNKGNFPGRFSGRQFSNSRSEMNVSTLELGDSALYLCASSLPLAGGIRSLTDTQYFGPGTRLTVL.

The rearrangement links TRBV20-1 to TRBJ1-1; 7 bases are shared with TRBD1. V was clipped by 7 bases and J by 2 bases; unmatched bases: 13. The CDR3 loop spans 15 amino acids. Germline CDR1 is DFQATT and CDR2 is SNEGSKA (reference sequence). Written as DNA, the CDR3 is TGCAGTGATACCTACCCCAGGGGGACCAACACTGAAGCTTTCTTT. It translates to CSDTYPRGTNTEAFF.

The chain combines TRBV6-6 with TRBJ1-5, with D unresolved. V was clipped by 5 bases and J by 3 bases, with 14 bases between them. Germline assignment: CDR1 MNHNY and CDR2 SVGAGI (reference sequence). This CDR3 is built from 15 residues. The CDR3 reads CASSPTRVTNQPQHF. CDR3 sequence (DNA): TGTGCCAGCAGTCCTACAAGGGTTACCAATCAGCCCCAGCATTTT.

The chain combines TRBV12-3 or TRBV12-4 with TRBJ2-3; 7 bases match TRBD2. This CDR3 is built from 16 residues. V trimming: 8 bases; J trimming: 15 bases; junction bases outside the gene matches: 26. The CDR3 DNA follows: TGTGCCAGCGGTGATGTAGGGCCAGGGAGGGCCTATACGCGTTATTTT. It specifies CASGDVGPGRAYTRYF.

This clonotype was recorded at least ten times. The chain couples TRBV6-6 to TRBJ1-3; D gene ambiguous. The V gene's germline CDR1 is MNHNY and CDR2 SVGAGI (reference sequence). V dropped 4 bases and J dropped 3 bases, with 13 bases sitting between them. The CDR3 contains 15 residues. CDR3 loop: CASSSEGVGGNTIYF. Written as DNA, the CDR3 is TGTGCCAGCAGTTCCGAGGGTGTGGGTGGAAACACCATATATTTT.

The sample holds many counts of this clonotype. The rearrangement uses TRBV6-6 and TRBJ2-2; D possibly corresponds to TRBD1 (6 bases). The germline CDR1 and CDR2 sequences are MNHNY and SVGAGI (reference sequence). V was shortened by 2 bases and J by 6 bases, with 13 bases between the two germline ends. This CDR3 is built from 15 residues. This CDR3 reads CASSYGAGVAGELFF. For the CDR3, the DNA is TGTGCCAGCAGTTACGGGGCAGGGGTCGCCGGGGAGCTGTTTTTT.

This clonotype was found many times. V gene TRBV6-6 combines with J gene TRBJ2-7, with D maybe TRBD1 (7 bases). The V gene lost 4 bases and the J gene lost 5 bases, with 15 bases spanning the gap. Germline V gene sequence: CDR1 MNHNY, CDR2 SVGAGI (reference sequence). There are 14 residues in the CDR3. The CDR3, as DNA: TGTGCCAGCAGTTCGCTCAGGGGGGCCCACGAGCAGTACTTC. As protein: CASSSLRGAHEQYF.

On this clonotype itself: This could be a read error, since a much larger clone is one nucleotide away. The chain has TRBV7-8 and TRBJ1-5; D gene uncertain. Germline CDR1 is SGHVS and CDR2 is FQNEAQ. This CDR3 spans 14 amino acids. CDR3 coding DNA: TGTGCCAGCAGCTTGGGCTTGCCCAATCAGTCCCAGCATTTT. It specifies CASSLGLPNQSQHF.

This clonotype has just a few counts. Mismatch with germline at one junction end may stem from a read error. The CDR3 nucleotides are TGTGCCAGCAGGCCGTGGACTAGCGCAGATACACAGTATTTT. This sequence encodes CASRPWTSADTQYF. The chain is built from TRBV11-2 and TRBJ2-3, with 9 bases aligning to TRBD2. Germline CDR1 and CDR2: SGHAT and FQNNGV. There are 14 residues in the CDR3.

This clonotype was counted ten times or more. The V call is TRBV12-3 or TRBV12-4, the J call TRBJ2-2; no definite D call. V was cut by 9 bases and J by 1 base, with 15 bases left in between. This CDR3 contains 15 residues. The CDR3 DNA sequence: TGTGCCAGTAACCTCCGGTTGCAGAACACCGGGGAGCTGTTTTTT. Protein: CASNLRLQNTGELFF.

This clonotype has only one observation. This is likely a read error, given that the CDR3 carries no conserved phenylalanine or tryptophan at its end. The chain uses TRBV29-1 and TRBJ2-5; the D gene is possibly TRBD1 (5 bases). Deletions cut 4 bases from V and 3 bases from J, with 12 bases between. The CDR3 consists of 13 residues. The germline V gene has CDR1 SQVTM and CDR2 ANQGSEA. CDR3 bases: TGCAGCGTTGGATCAGTAGGGGAAGAGACCCAGTACTTA. Translating gives CSVGSVGEETQYL.

The CDR3 bases are TGTGCCCTCCAGCCAGATAAGGCGGGAGATCACTCTTTTCAGTACTTC. This gives the protein CALQPDKAGDHSFQYF. The V and J genes are TRBV21-1 and TRBJ2-4; the DNA was not used to check the table's D call, TRBD2. TRBV21-1 is listed as a pseudogene. The CDR3 runs 16 residues.

This clonotype has only one observation. The chain is built from TRBV11-2 and TRBJ2-1; possible D gene TRBD2, 5 bases. The germline gives CDR1 SGHAT, CDR2 FQNNGV. V lost 1 base, J lost 13 bases, and 20 bases lay in between. This CDR3 region has 15 residues. CDR3 bases: TGTGCCAGCAGCTTAGGGACCAGCGGTTACAATTATCAGTTCTTC. Encoded protein: CASSLGTSGYNYQFF.

The J gene is TRBJ2-5, the V gene TRBV20-1; D is possibly TRBD2 (6 bases). From germline, CDR1 is DFQATT and CDR2 SNEGSKA (reference sequence). The CDR3 contains 12 residues. CDR3 bases: TGCAGGGCAACCGGGGGAAGGGAGACCCAGTACTTC. Residues: CRATGGRETQYF.

This clonotype was found once. One end of the junction is discordant with germline, which a read error may explain. V is TRBV11-2 and J is TRBJ2-5, with 7 bases matching TRBD2. This CDR3 is 20 amino acids long. Germline CDR1 is SGHAT and CDR2 is FQNNGV. DNA for the CDR3: TGTGCCAGCGGGCGTACATCGGCCAAGTGGGAGGGAGGGGTCCAAGGGACCCAGTACTTC. Protein product: CASGRTSAKWEGGVQGTQYF.

This rearrangement joins TRBV27 to TRBJ2-6, with 7 bases identical to TRBD1. This CDR3 has 20 amino acids. Germline V lookup: CDR1 MNHEY, CDR2 SMNVEV (reference sequence). The V and J ends lost 2 bases and 0 bases, in that order; junction bases with no gene match: 13. DNA of the CDR3: TGTGCCAGCAGTTTAAGCCGCTGGGCAGGGGGTAACTCTGGGGCCAACGTCCTGACTTTC. Residues: CASSLSRWAGGNSGANVLTF. The whole variable domain, remainder taken from reference TRBV27 and TRBJ2-6, is EAQVTQNPRYLITVTGKKLTVTCSQNMNHEYMSWYRQDPGLGLRQIYYSMNVEVTDKGDVPEGYKVSRKEKRNFPLILESPSPNQTSLYFCASSLSRWAGGNSGANVLTFGAGSRLTVL.

Points on this clonotype: A much larger clone differs by one base, so this may be a read error. The chain recombines TRBV28 with TRBJ1-1; the D is unclear. CDR3 length: 15 residues. Germline CDR1 is MDHEN and CDR2 is SYDVKM. CDR3 bases: TGTGCCAGCAGTTTTTCGTCTGACCTGAACACTGAAGTTTTCTTT. Translated, it gives CASSFSSDLNTEVFF.

In regard to this clonotype: Relative to the germline gene, one junction end is altered; a read error may explain this. The chain uses TRBV24-1 and TRBJ2-7; D may be TRBD1 or TRBD2 (5 bases each). The germline CDR1 and CDR2 sequences are KGHDR and SFDVKD. The CDR3 is 15 amino acids. Here the CDR3 reads CATSDFLGVDFERYF. The CDR3 DNA is TGTGCCACCAGTGATTTTTTGGGGGTAGACTTCGAGCGGTACTTC.